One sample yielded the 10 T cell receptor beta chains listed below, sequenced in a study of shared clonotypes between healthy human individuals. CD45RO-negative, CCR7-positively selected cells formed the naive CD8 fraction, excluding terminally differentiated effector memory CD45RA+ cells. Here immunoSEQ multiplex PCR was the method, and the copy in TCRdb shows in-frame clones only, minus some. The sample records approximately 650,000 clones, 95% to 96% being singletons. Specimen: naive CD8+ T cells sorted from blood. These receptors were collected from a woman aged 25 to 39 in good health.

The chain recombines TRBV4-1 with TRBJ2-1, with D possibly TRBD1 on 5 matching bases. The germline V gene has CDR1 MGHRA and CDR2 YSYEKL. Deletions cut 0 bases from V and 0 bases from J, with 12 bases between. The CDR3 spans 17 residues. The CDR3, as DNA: TGCGCCAGCAGCCAAGATAACTACAGGAGCTCCTACAATGAGCAGTTCTTC. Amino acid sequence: CASSQDNYRSSYNEQFF.

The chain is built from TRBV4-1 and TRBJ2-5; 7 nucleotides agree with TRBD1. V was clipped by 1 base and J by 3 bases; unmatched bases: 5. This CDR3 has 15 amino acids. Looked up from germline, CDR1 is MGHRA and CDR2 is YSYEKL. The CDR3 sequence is CASSQVRDSKETQYF. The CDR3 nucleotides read TGCGCCAGCAGCCAAGTCCGGGACAGTAAAGAGACCCAGTACTTC.

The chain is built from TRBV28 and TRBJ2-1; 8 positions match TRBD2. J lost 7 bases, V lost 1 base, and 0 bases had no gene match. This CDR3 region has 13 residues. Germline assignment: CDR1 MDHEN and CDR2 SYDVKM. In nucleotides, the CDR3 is TGTGCCAGCAGTTTATCGGGGGGGAATGAGCAGTTCTTC. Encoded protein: CASSLSGGNEQFF.

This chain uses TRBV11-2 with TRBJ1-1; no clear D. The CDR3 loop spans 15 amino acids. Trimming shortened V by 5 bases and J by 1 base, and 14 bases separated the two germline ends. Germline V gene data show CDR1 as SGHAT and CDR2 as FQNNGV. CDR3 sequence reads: CASSGNSVGNTEAFF. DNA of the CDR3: TGTGCCAGCAGCGGGAACAGCGTTGGGAACACTGAAGCTTTCTTT.

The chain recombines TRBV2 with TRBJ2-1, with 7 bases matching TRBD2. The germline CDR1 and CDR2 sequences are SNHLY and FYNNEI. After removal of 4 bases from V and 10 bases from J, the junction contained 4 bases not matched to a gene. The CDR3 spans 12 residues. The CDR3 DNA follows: TGTGCCAGCAGTGGGGGGAGGGAGGAGCAGTTCTTC. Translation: CASSGGREEQFF.

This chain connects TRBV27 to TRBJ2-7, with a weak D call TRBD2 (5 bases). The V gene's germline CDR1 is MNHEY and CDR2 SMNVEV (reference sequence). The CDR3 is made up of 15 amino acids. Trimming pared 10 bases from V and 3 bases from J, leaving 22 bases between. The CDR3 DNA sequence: TGTGCCAAAACCGAGGGCAGGCCCCTAGGCTACGAGCAGTACTTC. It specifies CAKTEGRPLGYEQYF.

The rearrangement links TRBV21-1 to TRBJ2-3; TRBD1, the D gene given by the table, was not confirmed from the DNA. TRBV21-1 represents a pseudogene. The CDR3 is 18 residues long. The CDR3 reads CASSKGVFWANSTDTQYF. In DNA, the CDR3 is TGTGCCAGCAGCAAAGGTGTATTTTGGGCGAATTCCACAGATACGCAGTATTTT.

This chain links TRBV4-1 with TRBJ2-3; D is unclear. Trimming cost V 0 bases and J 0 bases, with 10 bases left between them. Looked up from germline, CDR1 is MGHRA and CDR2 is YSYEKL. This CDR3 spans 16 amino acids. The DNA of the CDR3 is TGCGCCAGCAGCCAAGACAGGTACCCTAGCACAGATACGCAGTATTTT. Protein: CASSQDRYPSTDTQYF.

The CDR3 coding sequence is TGTGCCAGCAAAGGAGCGGACAACTACAATGAGCAGTTCTTC. Amino acids: CASKGADNYNEQFF. J is TRBJ2-1 and V is TRBV2; TRBD1 or TRBD2 may be the D gene (5 bases each). CDR1 is SNHLY, CDR2 FYNNEI, per germline. The CDR3 consists of 14 residues. V lost 7 bases to trimming and J lost 3 bases, with 13 bases between them.

The CDR3 loop is CASSLGGVSGRGTEAFF. The CDR3 region has the DNA TGTGCCAGCAGCTTAGGGGGGGTATCGGGGCGCGGGACTGAAGCTTTCTTT. This chain links TRBV7-2 with TRBJ1-1, with TRBD1 as a possible D gene (5 bases). The V end was cut by 1 base, the J end by 5 bases, with 20 bases between. The CDR3 length is 17 residues. The germline gives CDR1 SGHTA, CDR2 FQGNSA.